This T cell receptor (beta chain) was sequenced during a study of radiotherapy plus CTLA-4 blockade in lung cancer. This clone was detected only a few times. Its antigen is unknown. The V end was cut by 5 bases, the J end by 1 base, with 14 bases between. The CDR3 length is 16 residues. CDR1 and CDR2 (germline): MDHEN, SYDVKM. Generated by immunoSEQ multiplex PCR, the TCRdb table keeps only in-frame clones and is missing some. The sample has 58,000 or so clones, less than 85% seen once. Study-wide results and limits: Some TCR clones had been derived from tumors. These clones expanded in peripheral blood after radiotherapy plus ipilimumab.

The material was peripheral blood, obtained from a patient treated with radiotherapy plus ipilimumab. V gene TRBV28 combines with J gene TRBJ2-2; possible D gene TRBD2, 5 bases. The TCR originated in a human donor with non-small cell lung cancer who had a complete response to radiotherapy plus ipilimumab. CDR3 sequence: CASSAGLRLNTGELFF. DNA for the CDR3: TGTGCCAGCAGTGCAGGACTGAGACTGAACACCGGGGAGCTGTTTTTT.